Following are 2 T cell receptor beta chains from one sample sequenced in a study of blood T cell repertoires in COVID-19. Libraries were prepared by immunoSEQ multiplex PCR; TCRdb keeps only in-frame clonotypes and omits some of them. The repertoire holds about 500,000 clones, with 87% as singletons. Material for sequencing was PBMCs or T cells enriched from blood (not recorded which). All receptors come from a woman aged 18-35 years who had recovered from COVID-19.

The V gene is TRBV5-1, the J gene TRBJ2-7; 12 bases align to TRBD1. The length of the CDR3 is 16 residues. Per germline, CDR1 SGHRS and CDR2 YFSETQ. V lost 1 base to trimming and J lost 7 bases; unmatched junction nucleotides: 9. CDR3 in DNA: TGCGCCAGCAGCTTGTCTGCGGGACAGGGGGCCCGAGAGCAGTACTTC. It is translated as CASSLSAGQGAREQYF.

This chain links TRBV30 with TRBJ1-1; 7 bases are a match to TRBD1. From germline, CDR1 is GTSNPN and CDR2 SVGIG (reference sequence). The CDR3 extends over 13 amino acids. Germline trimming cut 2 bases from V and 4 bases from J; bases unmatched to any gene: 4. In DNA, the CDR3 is TGTGCCTGGAGTAGACAGGGAGCCACTGAAGCTTTCTTT. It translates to CAWSRQGATEAFF.